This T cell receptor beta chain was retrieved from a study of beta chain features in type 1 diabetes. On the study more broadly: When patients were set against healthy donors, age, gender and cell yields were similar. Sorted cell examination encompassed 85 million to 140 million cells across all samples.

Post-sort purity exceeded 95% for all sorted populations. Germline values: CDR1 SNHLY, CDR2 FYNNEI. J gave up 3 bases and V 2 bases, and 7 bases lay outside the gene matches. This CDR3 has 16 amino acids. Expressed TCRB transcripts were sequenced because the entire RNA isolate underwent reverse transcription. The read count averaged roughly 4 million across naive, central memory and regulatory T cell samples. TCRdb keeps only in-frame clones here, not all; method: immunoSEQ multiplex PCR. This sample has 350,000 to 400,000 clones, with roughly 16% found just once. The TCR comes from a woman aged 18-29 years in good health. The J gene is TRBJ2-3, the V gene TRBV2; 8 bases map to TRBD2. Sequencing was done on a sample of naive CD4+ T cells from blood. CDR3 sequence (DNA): TGTGCCAGCAGTGAAAGCGGGAGACGGGGGACAGATACGCAGTATTTT. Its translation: CASSESGRRGTDTQYF.